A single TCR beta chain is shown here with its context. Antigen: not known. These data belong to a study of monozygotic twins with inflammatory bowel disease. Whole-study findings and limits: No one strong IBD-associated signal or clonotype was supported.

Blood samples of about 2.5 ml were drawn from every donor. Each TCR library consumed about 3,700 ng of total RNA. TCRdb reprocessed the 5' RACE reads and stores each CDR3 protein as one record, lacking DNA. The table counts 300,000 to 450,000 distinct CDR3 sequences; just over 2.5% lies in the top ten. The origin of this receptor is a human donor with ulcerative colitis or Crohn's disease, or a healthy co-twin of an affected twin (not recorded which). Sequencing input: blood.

The CDR3 loop reads CASSQDWGGEAYEQYF. The V call is TRBV4-3, the J call TRBJ2-7; TCRdb reports TRBD1, a call that lacks DNA to check it against. Germline lookup yields CDR1 LGHNA and CDR2 YSLEER. The CDR3 is 16 amino acids.